The clone carrying this T cell receptor (beta chain) was detected a few times. This entry comes from a study of cytomegalovirus exposure and HLA in healthy donors. In germline, CDR1 is PRHDT, CDR2 FYEKMQ (reference sequence). The CDR3 is made up of 15 amino acids. V was clipped by 4 bases and J by 4 bases; unmatched bases: 4. Primers: 60 Vbeta forward and 13 Jbeta reverse. TCRdb keeps only in-frame clones here, not all; method: immunoSEQ multiplex PCR. The sample gives about 140,000 clones, about four fifths of which show up once; roughly 1.2% is in the top ten. The origin of this receptor is a male donor in good health and CMV-seropositive. The chain uses TRBV13 and TRBJ2-3; 11 nucleotides agree with TRBD2. Sequencing was carried out using PBMCs. CDR3 region: CASSYSGGAADTQYF. The CDR3 DNA reads as TGTGCCAGCAGCTATAGCGGGGGGGCCGCAGATACGCAGTATTTT.